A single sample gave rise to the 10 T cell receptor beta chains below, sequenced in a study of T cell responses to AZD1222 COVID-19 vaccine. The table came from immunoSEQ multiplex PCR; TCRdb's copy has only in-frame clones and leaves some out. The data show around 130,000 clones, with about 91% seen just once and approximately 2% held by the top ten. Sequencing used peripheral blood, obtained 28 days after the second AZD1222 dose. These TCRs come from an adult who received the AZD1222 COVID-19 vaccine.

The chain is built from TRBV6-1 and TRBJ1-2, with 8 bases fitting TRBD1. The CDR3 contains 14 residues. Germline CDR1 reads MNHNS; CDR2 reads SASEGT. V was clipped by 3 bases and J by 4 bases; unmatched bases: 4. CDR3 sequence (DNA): TGTGCCAGCAGTGATCAGGGGGCAGGCTATGGCTACACCTTC. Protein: CASSDQGAGYGYTF.

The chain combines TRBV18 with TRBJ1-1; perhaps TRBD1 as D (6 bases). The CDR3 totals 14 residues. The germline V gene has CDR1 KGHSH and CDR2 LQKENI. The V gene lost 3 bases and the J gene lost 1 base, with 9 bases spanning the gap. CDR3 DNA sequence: TGTGCCAGCTCACCGGACAGTCGGAACACTGAAGCTTTCTTT. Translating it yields CASSPDSRNTEAFF.

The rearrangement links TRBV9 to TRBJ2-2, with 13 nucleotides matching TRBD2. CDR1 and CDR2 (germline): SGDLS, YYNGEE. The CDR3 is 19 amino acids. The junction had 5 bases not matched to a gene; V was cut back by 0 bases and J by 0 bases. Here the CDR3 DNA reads TGTGCCAGCAGCGTAGCACTAGCGGGAGGGGGACCGAACACCGGGGAGCTGTTTTTT. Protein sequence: CASSVALAGGGPNTGELFF.

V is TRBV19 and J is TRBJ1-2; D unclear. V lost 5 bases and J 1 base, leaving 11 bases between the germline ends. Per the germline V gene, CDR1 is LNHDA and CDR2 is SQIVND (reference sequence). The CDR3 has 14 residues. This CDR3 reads CASSLRRINYGYTF. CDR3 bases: TGTGCCAGTAGTCTCCGGAGGATTAACTATGGCTACACCTTC. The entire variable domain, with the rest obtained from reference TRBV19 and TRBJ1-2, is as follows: DGGITQSPKYLFRKEGQNVTLSCEQNLNHDAMYWYRQDPGQGLRLIYYSQIVNDFQKGDIAEGYSVSREKKESFPLTVTSAQKNPTAFYLCASSLRRINYGYTFGSGTRLTVV.

The CDR3 protein is CASSLEWRPGEQYV. The CDR3 DNA is TGTGCTAGCAGCTTAGAGTGGCGGCCAGGCGAGCAGTACGTC. The chain combines TRBV7-7 with TRBJ2-7; no definite D call. The CDR3 runs to 14 residues. Per germline, CDR1 SSHAT and CDR2 FNYEAQ (reference sequence).

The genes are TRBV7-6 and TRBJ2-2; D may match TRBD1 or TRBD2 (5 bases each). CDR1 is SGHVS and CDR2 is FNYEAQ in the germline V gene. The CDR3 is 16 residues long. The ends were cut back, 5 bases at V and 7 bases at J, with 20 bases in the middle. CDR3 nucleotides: TGTGCCAGCAGCGCAAAACCGGGACGAACAGTCGGGGAGCTGTTTTTT. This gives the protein CASSAKPGRTVGELFF.

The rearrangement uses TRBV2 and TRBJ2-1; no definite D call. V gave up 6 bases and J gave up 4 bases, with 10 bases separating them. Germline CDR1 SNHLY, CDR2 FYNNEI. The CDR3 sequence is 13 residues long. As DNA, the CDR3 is TGTGCCAGCAGGCGGTGGGGTTACAATGAGCAGTTCTTC. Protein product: CASRRWGYNEQFF.

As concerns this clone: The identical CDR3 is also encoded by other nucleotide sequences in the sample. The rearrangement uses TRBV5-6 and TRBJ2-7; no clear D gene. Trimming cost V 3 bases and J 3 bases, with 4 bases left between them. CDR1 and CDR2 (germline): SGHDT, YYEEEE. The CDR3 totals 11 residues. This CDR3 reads CASSSYYEQYV. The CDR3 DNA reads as TGTGCCAGCAGCTCCTACTACGAGCAGTACGTC.

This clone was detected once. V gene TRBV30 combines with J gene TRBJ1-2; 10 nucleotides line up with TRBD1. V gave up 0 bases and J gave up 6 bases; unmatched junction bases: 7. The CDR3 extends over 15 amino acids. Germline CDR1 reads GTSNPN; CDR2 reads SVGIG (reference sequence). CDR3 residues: CAWSVGGQGRNGYTF. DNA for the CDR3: TGTGCCTGGAGTGTGGGGGGACAGGGGCGGAATGGCTACACCTTC.

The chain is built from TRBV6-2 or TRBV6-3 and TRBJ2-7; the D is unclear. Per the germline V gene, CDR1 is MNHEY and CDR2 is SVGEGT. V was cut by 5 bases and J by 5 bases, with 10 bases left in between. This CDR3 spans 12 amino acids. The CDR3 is CASSLSGHEQYV. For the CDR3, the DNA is TGTGCCAGCAGTCTATCGGGTCACGAGCAGTACGTC.